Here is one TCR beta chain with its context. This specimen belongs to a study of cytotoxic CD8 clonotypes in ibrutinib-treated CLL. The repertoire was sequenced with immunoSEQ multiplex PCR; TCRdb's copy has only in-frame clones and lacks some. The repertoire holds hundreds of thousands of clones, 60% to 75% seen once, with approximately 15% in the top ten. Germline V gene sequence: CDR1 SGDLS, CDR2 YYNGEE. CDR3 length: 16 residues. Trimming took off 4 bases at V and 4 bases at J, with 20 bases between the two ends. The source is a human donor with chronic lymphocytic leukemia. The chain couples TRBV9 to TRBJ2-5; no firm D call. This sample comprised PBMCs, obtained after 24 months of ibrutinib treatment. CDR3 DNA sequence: TGTGCCAGCAGCCACCTACCCACGGCGATCCCAGAGACCCAGTACTTC. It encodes CASSHLPTAIPETQYF.